The TCR beta chain under discussion was sequenced for a study of shared clonotypes between healthy human individuals. Germline values: CDR1 SEHNR, CDR2 FQNEAQ (reference sequence). The CDR3 is made up of 13 amino acids. V gave up 7 bases and J gave up 7 bases, with 16 bases separating them. Naive CD8 isolation took CD45RO-negative cells positively selected for CCR7 and excluded terminally differentiated effector memory CD45RA+ cells. Within Nashville, Tennessee resided all donors, each a Caucasian adult. Concerning this clone itself: What it binds is not known.

Generated by immunoSEQ multiplex PCR, the TCRdb table keeps only in-frame clones and is missing some. The sample lists about 2 million clones; over 85% were seen once. Points from the study as a whole: Sequencing depth was a factor that was expected to affect clonotype sharing among donors. Larger estimated richness was generally seen in naive subsets than in memory subsets.

The receptor comes from a man between 18 and 29 years old in good health. This sequence joins TRBV7-9 and TRBJ1-1, with D hard to call. What was sequenced was naive CD8+ T cells sorted from blood. CDR3 in DNA: TGTGCCAGCAAGCCGGCCTTGGGAGATGAAGCTTTCTTT. Translation: CASKPALGDEAFF.